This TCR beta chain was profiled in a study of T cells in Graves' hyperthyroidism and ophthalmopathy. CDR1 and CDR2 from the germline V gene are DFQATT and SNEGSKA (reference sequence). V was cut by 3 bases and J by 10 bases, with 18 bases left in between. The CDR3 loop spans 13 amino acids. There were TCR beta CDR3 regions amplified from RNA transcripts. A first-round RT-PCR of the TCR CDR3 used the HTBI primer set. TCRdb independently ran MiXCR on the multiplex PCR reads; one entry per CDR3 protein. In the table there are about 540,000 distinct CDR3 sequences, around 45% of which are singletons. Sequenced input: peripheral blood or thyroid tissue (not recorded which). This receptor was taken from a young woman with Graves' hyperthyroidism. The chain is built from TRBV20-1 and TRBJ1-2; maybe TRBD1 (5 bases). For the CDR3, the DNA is TGCAGTGCTAGCGACCAGGGCCTCCTAGACTACACCTTC. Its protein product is CSASDQGLLDYTF.